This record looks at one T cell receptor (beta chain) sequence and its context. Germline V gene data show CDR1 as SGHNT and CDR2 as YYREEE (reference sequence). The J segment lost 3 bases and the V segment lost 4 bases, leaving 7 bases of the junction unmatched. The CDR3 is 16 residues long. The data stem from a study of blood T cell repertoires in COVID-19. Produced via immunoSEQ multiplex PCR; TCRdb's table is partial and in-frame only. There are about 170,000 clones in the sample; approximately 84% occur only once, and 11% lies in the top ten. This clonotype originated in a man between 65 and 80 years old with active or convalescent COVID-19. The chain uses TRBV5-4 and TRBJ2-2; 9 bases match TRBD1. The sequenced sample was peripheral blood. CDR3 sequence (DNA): TGTGCCAGCAGCCCGGGGGACAGGGCGGACACCGGGGAGCTGTTTTTT. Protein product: CASSPGDRADTGELFF. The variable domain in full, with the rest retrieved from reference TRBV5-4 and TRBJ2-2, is ETGVTQSPTHLIKTRGQQVTLRCSSQSGHNTVSWYQQALGQGPQFIFQYYREEENGRGNFPPRFSGLQFPNYSSELNVNALELDDSALYLCASSPGDRADTGELFFGEGSRLTVL.